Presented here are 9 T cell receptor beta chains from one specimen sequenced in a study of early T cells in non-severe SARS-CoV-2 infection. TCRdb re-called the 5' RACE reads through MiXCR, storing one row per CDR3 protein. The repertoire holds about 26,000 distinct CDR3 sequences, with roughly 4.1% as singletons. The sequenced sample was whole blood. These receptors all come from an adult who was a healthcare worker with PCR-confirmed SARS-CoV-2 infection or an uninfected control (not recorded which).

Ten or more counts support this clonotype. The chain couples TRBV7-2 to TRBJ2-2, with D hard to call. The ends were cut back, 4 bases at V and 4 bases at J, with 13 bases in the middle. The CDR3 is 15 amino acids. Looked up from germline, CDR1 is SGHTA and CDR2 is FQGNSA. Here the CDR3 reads CASSSVRPPTGELFF. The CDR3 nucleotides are TGTGCCAGCAGCTCTGTTCGCCCACCCACCGGGGAGCTGTTTTTT.

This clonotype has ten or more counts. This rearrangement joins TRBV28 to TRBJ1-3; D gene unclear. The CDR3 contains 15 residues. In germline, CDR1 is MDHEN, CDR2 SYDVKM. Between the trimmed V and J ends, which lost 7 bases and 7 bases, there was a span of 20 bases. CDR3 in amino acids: CASNDLASLGNTIYF. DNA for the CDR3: TGTGCCAGCAACGACCTGGCAAGTTTGGGGAACACCATATATTTT. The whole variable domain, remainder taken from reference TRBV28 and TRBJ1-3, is DVKVTQSSRYLVKRTGEKVFLECVQDMDHENMFWYRQDPGLGLRLIYFSYDVKMKEKGDIPEGYSVSREKKERFSLILESASTNQTSMYLCASNDLASLGNTIYFGEGSWLTVV.

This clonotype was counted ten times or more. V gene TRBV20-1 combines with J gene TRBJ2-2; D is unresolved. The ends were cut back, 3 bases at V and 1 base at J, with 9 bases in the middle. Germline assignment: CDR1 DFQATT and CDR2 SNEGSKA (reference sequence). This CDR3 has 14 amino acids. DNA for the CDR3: TGCAGTGCTAGGCGTCTCAAGAACACCGGGGAGCTGTTTTTT. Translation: CSARRLKNTGELFF.

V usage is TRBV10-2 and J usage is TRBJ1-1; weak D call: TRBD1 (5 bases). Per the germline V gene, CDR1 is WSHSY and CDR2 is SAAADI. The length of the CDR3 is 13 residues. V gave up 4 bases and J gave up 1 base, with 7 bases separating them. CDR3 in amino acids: CASSAGANTEAFF. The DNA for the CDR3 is TGCGCCAGCAGTGCCGGGGCGAACACTGAAGCTTTCTTT.

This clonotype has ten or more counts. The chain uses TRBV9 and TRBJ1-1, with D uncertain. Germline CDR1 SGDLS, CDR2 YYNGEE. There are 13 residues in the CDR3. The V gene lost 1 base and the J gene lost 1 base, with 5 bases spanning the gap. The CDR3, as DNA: TGTGCCAGCAGCGTACGAACGAACACTGAAGCTTTCTTT. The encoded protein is CASSVRTNTEAFF.

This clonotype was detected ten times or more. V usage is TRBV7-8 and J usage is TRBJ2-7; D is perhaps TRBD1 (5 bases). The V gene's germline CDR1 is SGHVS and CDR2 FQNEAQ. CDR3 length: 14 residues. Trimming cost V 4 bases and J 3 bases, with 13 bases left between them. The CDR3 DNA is TGTGCCAGCAGCTCAAAAGTAACAGGCTACGAGCAGTACTTC. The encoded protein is CASSSKVTGYEQYF.

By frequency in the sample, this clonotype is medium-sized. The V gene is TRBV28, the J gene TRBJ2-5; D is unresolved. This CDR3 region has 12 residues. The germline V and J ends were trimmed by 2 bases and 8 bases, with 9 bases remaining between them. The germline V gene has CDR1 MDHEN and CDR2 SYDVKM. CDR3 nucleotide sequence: TGTGCCAGCAGTTTACAGAGACTCACCCAGTACTTC. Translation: CASSLQRLTQYF.

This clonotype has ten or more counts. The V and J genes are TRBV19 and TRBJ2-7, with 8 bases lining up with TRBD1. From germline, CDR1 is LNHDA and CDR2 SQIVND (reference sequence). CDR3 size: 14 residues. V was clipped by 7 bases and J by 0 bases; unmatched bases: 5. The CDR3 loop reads CASTRTGSSYEQYF. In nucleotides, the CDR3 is TGTGCCAGTACCCGGACAGGGAGCTCCTACGAGCAGTACTTC.

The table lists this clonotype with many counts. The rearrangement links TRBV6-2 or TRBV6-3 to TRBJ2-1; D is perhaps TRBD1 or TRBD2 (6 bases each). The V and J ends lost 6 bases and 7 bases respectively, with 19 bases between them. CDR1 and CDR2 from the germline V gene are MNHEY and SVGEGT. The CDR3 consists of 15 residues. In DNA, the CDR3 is TGTGCCAGCAGCCGCCCCTCGGGGGCTCTGAATGAGCAGTTCTTC. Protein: CASSRPSGALNEQFF.